These T cell receptor beta chains were read from a single sample in a study of CD8 T cells in Susac syndrome. MiXCR, run by TCRdb on the immunoSEQ multiplex PCR reads, gives a single entry per CDR3 protein. The sample holds about 300,000 distinct CDR3 sequences, over 75% seen once. The material sequenced was CD8+ T cells from PBMCs. These receptors were obtained from a human donor with multiple sclerosis. CDR3s include the opening cysteine and the closing phenylalanine or tryptophan. A D gene is named only where the DNA matches it firmly. A clone size is listed for some rows: how often the clone was seen (once, few, many), or a class if it is expanded.

TRBJ1-4,-,16,-,TRBV4-3,CASSTYEGAIGEKLFF,TGCGCCAGCAGTACCTACGAGGGTGCCATTGGGGAAAAACTGTTTTTT
TRBJ1-1,-,14,-,TRBV27,CASSLSRVNTEAFF,TGTGCCAGCAGTTTATCGCGGGTAAACACTGAAGCTTTCTTT
TRBJ2-7,TRBD2,13,-,TRBV5-1,CASSRAGSYEQYF,TGCGCCAGCAGTCGAGCGGGGAGCTACGAGCAGTACTTC
TRBJ2-1,-,13,-,TRBV14,CASSHLSRNEQFF,TGTGCCAGCAGCCACCTCTCTCGCAATGAGCAGTTCTTC
TRBJ2-1,TRBD2,20,-,TRBV7-3,CASSPPGLAGGPVPSNEQFF,TGTGCCAGCAGCCCCCCTGGACTAGCGGGGGGGCCGGTCCCCTCTAATGAGCAGTTCTTC
TRBJ2-1,-,17,-,TRBV4-3,CASSQGRGPSGYNEQFF,TGCGCCAGCAGCCAAGGGCGAGGCCCTTCCGGGTACAATGAGCAGTTCTTC
TRBJ2-2,TRBD1,15,-,TRBV6-6,CASSLHGTAAGELFF,TGTGCCAGCAGCCTGCATGGGACAGCGGCCGGGGAGCTGTTTTTT
TRBJ2-7,TRBD1,16,-,TRBV15,CATSREVEDRAYEQYF,TGTGCCACCAGCAGAGAAGTAGAGGACAGGGCCTACGAGCAGTACTTC
TRBJ2-1,TRBD2,17,-,TRBV27,CASSLSRGTSGRGEQFF,TGTGCCAGCAGTTTATCCCGTGGGACTAGCGGCCGGGGTGAGCAGTTCTTC
TRBJ2-7,-,15,-,TRBV11-2,CASSLMSGLVYEQYF,TGTGCCAGCAGCCTAATGAGCGGGCTGGTCTACGAGCAGTACTTC
TRBJ2-1,-,13,-,TRBV9,CASSVGVSPEQFF,TGTGCCAGCAGCGTAGGAGTGAGTCCAGAGCAGTTCTTC
TRBJ2-1,-,16,-,TRBV5-6,CASSPADFIWPNEQFF,TGTGCCAGCAGCCCCGCAGACTTCATCTGGCCCAATGAGCAGTTCTTC
TRBJ2-1,-,13,-,TRBV24-1,CATHTGRHNEQFF,TGTGCCACCCATACAGGGAGACACAATGAGCAGTTCTTC
TRBJ2-7,-,15,-,TRBV15,CATSRPRDDMGEQYF,TGTGCCACCAGCAGACCCCGGGACGACATGGGGGAGCAGTACTTC
TRBJ1-5,TRBD1,16,-,TRBV15,CATSRGPQGVNQPQHF,TGTGCCACCAGCAGAGGACCCCAGGGGGTAAATCAGCCCCAGCATTTT
TRBJ2-1,-,14,-,TRBV7-3,CASSPRYRDDEQFF,TGTGCCAGCAGCCCCCGGTACAGGGATGATGAGCAGTTCTTC
TRBJ1-2,-,14,-,TRBV7-9,CASTPRGLAYGYTF,TGTGCCAGCACCCCACGAGGACTGGCATATGGCTACACCTTC
TRBJ2-5,-,11,-,TRBV20-1,CSARSRGDQYF,TGCAGTGCTAGATCGAGGGGGGACCAGTACTTC
TRBJ1-5,TRBD1,14,-,TRBV28,CASSPTGLNQPQHF,TGTGCCAGCAGTCCGACAGGGTTAAATCAGCCCCAGCATTTT
TRBJ2-4,-,16,-,TRBV5-1,CASSPLTATGKNIQYF,TGCGCCAGCAGCCCCTTAACAGCGACCGGCAAAAACATTCAGTACTTC
TRBJ1-1,-,13,-,TRBV4-3,CASSQTLDTEAFF,TGCGCCAGCAGCCAGACTTTAGACACTGAAGCTTTCTTT
TRBJ2-7,-,14,-,TRBV7-9,CASSPGSQSYEQYF,TGTGCCAGCAGCCCAGGATCCCAATCCTACGAGCAGTACTTC
TRBJ2-2,-,18,-,TRBV7-2,CASSPARRINANTGELFF,TGTGCCAGCAGCCCCGCTAGGCGTATAAACGCGAACACCGGGGAGCTGTTTTTT
TRBJ2-6,TRBD2,18,-,TRBV28,CASSFDGRASSGANVLTF,TGTGCCAGCAGTTTTGACGGGAGGGCTTCCTCTGGGGCCAACGTCCTGACTTTC
TRBJ1-1,-,17,-,TRBV7-9,CASSSTPGSKMNTEAFF,TGTGCCAGCAGCTCGACTCCGGGCAGCAAAATGAACACTGAAGCTTTCTTT
TRBJ1-2,-,14,once,TRBV9,CASSVGRTNYGYTF,TGTGCCAGCAGCGTTGGGAGAACTAACTATGGCTACACCTTC
TRBJ1-1,-,15,-,TRBV28,CASSERGKGSPRAFF,TGTGCCAGCAGTGAACGGGGAAAGGGCTCCCCGAGGGCTTTCTTT
TRBJ2-6,-,16,-,TRBV6-1,CASSSLPSSGANVLTF,TGTGCCAGCAGCTCCCTACCAAGCTCTGGGGCCAACGTCCTGACTTTC
TRBJ2-2,-,14,-,TRBV9,CASSDSSNTGELFF,TGTGCCAGCAGTGACAGTTCGAACACCGGGGAGCTGTTTTTT
TRBJ2-7,-,14,-,TRBV20-1,CSARWGDSPYEQYF,TGCAGTGCTAGATGGGGAGACTCTCCCTACGAGCAGTACTTC
TRBJ2-1,TRBD2,17,-,TRBV9,CASSEGRLAASYNEQFF,TGTGCCAGCAGCGAGGGCAGACTAGCGGCCTCCTACAATGAGCAGTTCTTC
TRBJ2-7,-,13,-,TRBV5-5,CASTEETTYEQYF,TGTGCCAGTACGGAGGAGACAACCTACGAGCAGTACTTC
TRBJ2-1,-,12,-,TRBV19,CASSIGDNEQFF,TGTGCCAGTAGTATAGGTGATAATGAGCAGTTCTTC
TRBJ2-1,-,15,-,TRBV23-1,CASSQVQVFYNEQFF,TGCGCCAGCAGTCAGGTACAGGTGTTCTACAATGAGCAGTTCTTC
TRBJ2-1,TRBD2,15,-,TRBV9,CASSVTSGIYNEQFF,TGTGCCAGCAGCGTAACTAGCGGCATATACAATGAGCAGTTCTTC
TRBJ2-1,-,13,-,TRBV29-1,CSLTNGYYNEQFF,TGCAGCCTCACTAATGGCTACTACAATGAGCAGTTCTTC
TRBJ1-2,TRBD1,14,-,TRBV20-1,CSIDRGRLNYGYTF,TGCAGCATCGACAGGGGACGCCTTAACTATGGCTACACCTTC
TRBJ2-3,-,13,-,TRBV2,CASNKGVEDTQYF,TGTGCCTCCAACAAGGGAGTGGAAGATACGCAGTATTTT